Listed here are 4 T cell receptor beta chains from one sample, sequenced in a study of cytomegalovirus exposure and HLA in healthy donors. Primers for the PCR totalled 60 Vbeta and 13 Jbeta. Here immunoSEQ multiplex PCR was the method, and the copy in TCRdb shows in-frame clones only, minus some. The sample consists of approximately 170,000 clones, roughly 80% of them appearing once. Source material: PBMCs. The receptors were gathered from a man in his fifties or sixties in good health and CMV-seropositive.

The J gene is TRBJ2-7, the V gene TRBV6-1; 7 bases fit TRBD1. The trim removed 6 bases at V and 0 bases at J, leaving 5 bases unmatched. Germline CDR1 MNHNS, CDR2 SASEGT. There are 14 residues in the CDR3. CDR3: CASSHRDSSYEQYF. The DNA of the CDR3 is TGTGCCAGCAGCCACAGGGACAGCTCCTACGAGCAGTACTTC.

V usage is TRBV5-1 and J usage is TRBJ1-3, with TRBD1 matching over 8 bases. This CDR3 comprises 15 residues. The ends lost 1 base at V and 4 bases at J; junction bases unmatched: 4. Germline CDR1 SGHRS, CDR2 YFSETQ. The CDR3 loop reads CASSLQGAPGNTIYF. CDR3 in DNA: TGCGCCAGCAGCTTGCAGGGGGCGCCGGGAAACACCATATATTTT.

The rearrangement uses TRBV5-8 and TRBJ2-5; 8 bases match TRBD2. V shed 4 bases and J 2 bases; nucleotides not matched to a gene: 7. The CDR3 contains 15 residues. Germline assignment: CDR1 SGHTS and CDR2 YDEGEE. The DNA for the CDR3 is TGTGCCAGCAGCCCGGGGGGGGCAGGGCAAGAGACCCAGTACTTC. Protein product: CASSPGGAGQETQYF.

The chain has TRBV11-2 and TRBJ1-1; 7 nucleotides line up with TRBD1. This CDR3 has 16 amino acids. Germline V CDR1 and CDR2: SGHAT, FQNNGV. V lost 5 bases and J lost 1; bases outside the gene matches: 10. The CDR3 loop is CASSTRQGLKNTEAFF. CDR3 nucleotide sequence: TGTGCCAGCAGCACCCGACAGGGCTTGAAGAACACTGAAGCTTTCTTT.